A selection of T cell receptor beta chains follows, all from one sample in a study of T cell responses to AZD1222 COVID-19 vaccine. TCRdb's table, derived via immunoSEQ multiplex PCR, lists solely in-frame clones and lacks some. The data contain some 130,000 clones, about nine tenths of them singletons. This material consisted of peripheral blood, taken on day 0 of MenACWY control vaccination. The receptors come from an adult in good health. The CDR3 runs from the conserved cysteine through the conserved F or W. Fields, in order: clone size, CDR3 length, J gene, V gene, D gene, CDR3 DNA, CDR3 protein. D genes are given only for firm matches. Some rows mark clone size as missing; the rest say once, few, many or name a class of expanded clone.

abundance: .
len: 14
j_gene: TRBJ1-1
v_gene: TRBV27
d_gene: .
CDR3nt: TGTGCCAGCAGTTTATCGCTAGTTGACACTGAAGCTTTCTTT
CDR3aa: CASSLSLVDTEAFF

abundance: .
len: 15
j_gene: TRBJ2-7
v_gene: TRBV28
d_gene: .
CDR3nt: TGTGCCAGCAACTCGCCGGGACGGGATACTGGGGGGCAGTACTTC
CDR3aa: CASNSPGRDTGGQYF

abundance: few
len: 19
j_gene: TRBJ2-2
v_gene: TRBV27
d_gene: TRBD1
CDR3nt: TGTGCCAGCAGCCACGGAGGTATAGGACAGGCGAGTACCACCGGGGAGCTGTTTTTT
CDR3aa: CASSHGGIGQASTTGELFF

abundance: .
len: 14
j_gene: TRBJ2-7
v_gene: TRBV7-9
d_gene: .
CDR3nt: TGTGCCAGCAGTTCCGGGAGTATCTCCTACGAGCAGTACTTC
CDR3aa: CASSSGSISYEQYF

abundance: once
len: 12
j_gene: TRBJ1-1
v_gene: TRBV7-9
d_gene: TRBD1
CDR3nt: TGTGCCAGCAGCGGCAGAGGGACAGTCGCTTTCTTT
CDR3aa: CASSGRGTVAFF

abundance: .
len: 15
j_gene: TRBJ2-7
v_gene: TRBV4-1
d_gene: TRBD2
CDR3nt: TGCGCCAGCAGCTTAGCGGGAGTCGGAGGGGACGAGCAGTACTTC
CDR3aa: CASSLAGVGGDEQYF

abundance: few
len: 16
j_gene: TRBJ1-2
v_gene: TRBV28
d_gene: .
CDR3nt: TGTGCCAGCAGTAAAAATCAGGGGTACCTTAACTATGGCTACACCTTC
CDR3aa: CASSKNQGYLNYGYTF

abundance: .
len: 17
j_gene: TRBJ2-1
v_gene: TRBV27
d_gene: TRBD2
CDR3nt: TGTGCCAGCAGTTTCCCTAGCGGGAGGAGCTCCTACAATGAGCAGTTCTTC
CDR3aa: CASSFPSGRSSYNEQFF

abundance: .
len: 14
j_gene: TRBJ1-2
v_gene: TRBV5-1
d_gene: .
CDR3nt: TGCGCCAGCAGCTTGGATGAGGGAAACTATGGCTACACCTTC
CDR3aa: CASSLDEGNYGYTF

abundance: once
len: 16
j_gene: TRBJ2-3
v_gene: TRBV10-1
d_gene: TRBD2
CDR3nt: TGCGCCAGCAGTGAGTCTATAGCGGGGGTCACAGATACGCAGTATTTT
CDR3aa: CASSESIAGVTDTQYF

abundance: .
len: 13
j_gene: TRBJ1-5
v_gene: TRBV6-5
d_gene: .
CDR3nt: TGTGCCAGCAGTTACTCGAGGGGTCAGACCCAGCATTTT
CDR3aa: CASSYSRGQTQHF

abundance: .
len: 13
j_gene: TRBJ2-7
v_gene: TRBV24-1
d_gene: TRBD1
CDR3nt: TGTGCCACCAGGGACAGGGGTATGGGGGAGCAGTACTTC
CDR3aa: CATRDRGMGEQYF

abundance: .
len: 15
j_gene: TRBJ1-4
v_gene: TRBV28
d_gene: TRBD1
CDR3nt: TGTGCCAGCAGTTTCTACAGGGGAGCCGGTGAAAAACTGTTTTTT
CDR3aa: CASSFYRGAGEKLFF

abundance: once
len: 16
j_gene: TRBJ2-7
v_gene: TRBV6-6
d_gene: TRBD2
CDR3nt: TGTGCCAGCTCCGACGCAGCTGCGGGAGCCTCCTACGAGCAGTACTTC
CDR3aa: CASSDAAAGASYEQYF

abundance: .
len: 18
j_gene: TRBJ2-7
v_gene: TRBV6-2/TRBV6-3
d_gene: TRBD2
CDR3nt: TGTGCCAGCAGTTACCGGGGGCGTCTCGGACTAGCCCAGTACGAGCAGTACTTC
CDR3aa: CASSYRGRLGLAQYEQYF

abundance: .
len: 13
j_gene: TRBJ1-1
v_gene: TRBV10-2
d_gene: .
CDR3nt: TGCGCCAGCAGTGAGAACGGAGGGACTGAAGCTTTCTTT
CDR3aa: CASSENGGTEAFF

abundance: .
len: 16
j_gene: TRBJ2-7
v_gene: TRBV7-6
d_gene: TRBD1
CDR3nt: TGTGCCAGCAGCTTAGGGGTGGGACAGGGGGTCTACGAGCAGTACTTC
CDR3aa: CASSLGVGQGVYEQYF

abundance: .
len: 15
j_gene: TRBJ2-2
v_gene: TRBV28
d_gene: .
CDR3nt: TGTGCCAGCAGTTTATCTGGTCAGGCCACCGGGGAGCTGTTTTTT
CDR3aa: CASSLSGQATGELFF

abundance: .
len: 14
j_gene: TRBJ1-1
v_gene: TRBV19
d_gene: .
CDR3nt: TGTGCCAGTAAATTTGGGGGGAATGGAGAGTCAGCTTTCTTT
CDR3aa: CASKFGGNGESAFF

abundance: .
len: 16
j_gene: TRBJ2-6
v_gene: TRBV28
d_gene: .
CDR3nt: TGTGCCAGCAGTTTTTCAGGGCCGTCTGGGGCCAACGTCCTGACTTTC
CDR3aa: CASSFSGPSGANVLTF

abundance: .
len: 12
j_gene: TRBJ2-7
v_gene: TRBV28
d_gene: .
CDR3nt: TGTGCCAGCGCGGGACTCACAAACGAGCAGTACTTC
CDR3aa: CASAGLTNEQYF

abundance: .
len: 13
j_gene: TRBJ1-3
v_gene: TRBV2
d_gene: .
CDR3nt: TGTGCCAGCAGTGATAACCAGGGAAACACCATATATTTT
CDR3aa: CASSDNQGNTIYF

abundance: .
len: 17
j_gene: TRBJ2-3
v_gene: TRBV7-3
d_gene: .
CDR3nt: TGTGCCAGCAGTCGTAATTTTAACCCCTTTAACACAGATACGCAGTATTTT
CDR3aa: CASSRNFNPFNTDTQYF

abundance: .
len: 14
j_gene: TRBJ2-7
v_gene: TRBV9
d_gene: .
CDR3nt: TGTGCCAGCAGCGTAGGGACGGTTGATGACGAGCAGTACTTC
CDR3aa: CASSVGTVDDEQYF

abundance: .
len: 13
j_gene: TRBJ2-7
v_gene: TRBV27
d_gene: .
CDR3nt: TGTGCCAGCAGTTTATTTCAGGGCTACGAGCAGTACTTC
CDR3aa: CASSLFQGYEQYF

abundance: .
len: 14
j_gene: TRBJ1-2
v_gene: TRBV6-5
d_gene: TRBD1
CDR3nt: TGTGCCAGCAGTCGTTCCACAGGGGACCATGGCTACACCTTC
CDR3aa: CASSRSTGDHGYTF

abundance: .
len: 16
j_gene: TRBJ2-1
v_gene: TRBV5-4
d_gene: TRBD2
CDR3nt: TGTGCCAGCAGCTTGGACAGCGGGAGAGTTAGCAATGAGCAGTTCTTC
CDR3aa: CASSLDSGRVSNEQFF

abundance: .
len: 12
j_gene: TRBJ1-2
v_gene: TRBV6-2/TRBV6-3
d_gene: .
CDR3nt: TGTGCCAGCAGTCCCGGGATTAGAGGCTACACCTTC
CDR3aa: CASSPGIRGYTF

abundance: few
len: 14
j_gene: TRBJ2-7
v_gene: TRBV24-1
d_gene: .
CDR3nt: TGTGCCACCAGTGAACGGGGACGGGTCTACGAGCAGTACTTC
CDR3aa: CATSERGRVYEQYF

abundance: .
len: 13
j_gene: TRBJ1-4
v_gene: TRBV29-1
d_gene: .
CDR3nt: TGCAGCGCGGTAGGGTCTTTCGGGGAAAAACTGTTTTTT
CDR3aa: CSAVGSFGEKLFF

abundance: few
len: 15
j_gene: TRBJ2-7
v_gene: TRBV7-3
d_gene: .
CDR3nt: TGTGCCAGCAGCCAAACCGGGACGGTCCTCCTCGAGCAGTACTTC
CDR3aa: CASSQTGTVLLEQYF

abundance: .
len: 15
j_gene: TRBJ1-1
v_gene: TRBV18
d_gene: .
CDR3nt: TGTGCCAGCTCACCATCCAGGGTCGCCGGCACTGAAGCTTTCTTT
CDR3aa: CASSPSRVAGTEAFF

abundance: .
len: 20
j_gene: TRBJ2-2
v_gene: TRBV7-6
d_gene: .
CDR3nt: TGTGCCAGCAGCCGAACCAACGTGCGGGAATCTTCGGCGAGCACCGGGGAGCTGTTTTTT
CDR3aa: CASSRTNVRESSASTGELFF

abundance: .
len: 14
j_gene: TRBJ2-7
v_gene: TRBV27
d_gene: TRBD2
CDR3nt: TGTGCCAGCAGCGGGAGGCGGAAGACCTACGAGCAGTACTTC
CDR3aa: CASSGRRKTYEQYF

abundance: .
len: 16
j_gene: TRBJ1-3
v_gene: TRBV7-7
d_gene: .
CDR3nt: TGTGCTAGCAGCCCCAGGACAGAGGAGGCTGGAAACACCATATATTTT
CDR3aa: CASSPRTEEAGNTIYF

abundance: .
len: 12
j_gene: TRBJ2-7
v_gene: TRBV28
d_gene: .
CDR3nt: TGTGCCAGCACCCCGGGGTCCTACGAGCAGTACTTC
CDR3aa: CASTPGSYEQYF

abundance: .
len: 14
j_gene: TRBJ2-3
v_gene: TRBV24-1
d_gene: TRBD1
CDR3nt: TGTGCCACCAGTGGGACAGGGTTCACAGATACGCAGTATTTT
CDR3aa: CATSGTGFTDTQYF